Below are 19 T cell receptor beta chains sequenced from a single sample in a study of long-term antiretroviral therapy in people with HIV. Running of the v3.0 immunoSEQ assay took place at survey level. Sequencing used immunoSEQ multiplex PCR; TCRdb keeps in-frame clones, though not all of them. The sample contains about 15,000 clones, roughly 88% of which appear only once. Sequenced here: unsorted PBMCs, sampled about 2.4 years before starting antiretroviral therapy. These receptors originate from a woman between 25 and 40 years old with HIV.

The chain is built from TRBV7-2 and TRBJ2-7; tentative D call: TRBD2 (6 bases). The ends were cut back, 5 bases at V and 3 bases at J, with 17 bases in the middle. The CDR3 extends over 15 amino acids. Germline lookup yields CDR1 SGHTA and CDR2 FQGNSA. CDR3 in DNA: TGTGCCAGCAGCCTACGGGATTTAGCGGTCTACGAGCAGTACTTC. Protein: CASSLRDLAVYEQYF.

The chain employs TRBV6-1 and TRBJ2-5, with D tentatively TRBD1 (6 bases). CDR1 is MNHNS and CDR2 is SASEGT in the germline V gene. The CDR3 is made up of 16 amino acids. V shed 1 base and J shed 2 bases, with 14 bases lying between them. CDR3 sequence: CASSEEEGQGQETQYF. Here the CDR3 DNA reads TGTGCCAGCAGTGAAGAAGAGGGGCAGGGGCAAGAGACCCAGTACTTC.

This rearrangement joins TRBV5-1 to TRBJ1-5; 8 positions agree with TRBD1. CDR3 length: 15 amino acids. Trimming took 4 bases from V and 3 from J; bases not matched to a gene: 6. CDR1 is SGHRS, CDR2 YFSETQ, per germline. CDR3 DNA sequence: TGCGCCAGCAGCATAGGACAGGGCCCCAATCAGCCCCAGCATTTT. This codes for CASSIGQGPNQPQHF.

The rearrangement uses TRBV7-9 and TRBJ1-1; TRBD1 matches at 10 bases. The CDR3 extends over 13 amino acids. Germline CDR1 SEHNR, CDR2 FQNEAQ (reference sequence). The trim removed 5 bases at V and 11 bases at J, leaving 8 bases unmatched. In DNA form, the CDR3 reads TGTGCCAGCAGCAAAGACAGGGGGCGAGGGGCTTTCTTT. This sequence encodes CASSKDRGRGAFF.

V and J are TRBV2 and TRBJ1-5; D unresolved. V lost 7 bases to trimming and J lost 0 bases, with 7 bases between them. This CDR3 contains 13 residues. CDR1 SNHLY and CDR2 FYNNEI come from the germline V gene. The CDR3 loop reads CASTTDSNQPQHF. CDR3 coding DNA: TGTGCCAGCACAACGGATAGCAATCAGCCCCAGCATTTT.

The V call is TRBV4-3, the J call TRBJ2-3; TRBD2 aligns across 10 bases. With V trimmed by 0 bases and J by 0 bases, 12 bases remained unmatched. Germline V lookup: CDR1 LGHNA, CDR2 YSLEER. This CDR3 is 20 amino acids long. The CDR3 sequence: CASSQDGGLAGAYSTDTQYF. The CDR3, as DNA: TGCGCCAGCAGCCAAGATGGGGGGCTAGCGGGGGCCTATAGCACAGATACGCAGTATTTT.

This chain joins TRBV7-9 and TRBJ2-5, with D perhaps TRBD2 (6 bases). The ends were cut back, 5 bases at V and 2 bases at J, with 15 bases in the middle. The CDR3 length is 15 residues. Germline loops: CDR1 SEHNR, CDR2 FQNEAQ (reference sequence). This CDR3 reads CASSPNQGGQETQYF. The CDR3 bases are TGTGCCAGCAGCCCAAACCAAGGAGGGCAAGAGACCCAGTACTTC. Full variable domain (missing parts from reference TRBV7-9 and TRBJ2-5): DTGVSQNPRHKITKRGQNVTFRCDPISEHNRLYWYRQTLGQGPEFLTYFQNEAQLEKSRLLSDRFSAERPKGSFSTLEIQRTEQGDSAMYLCASSPNQGGQETQYFGPGTRLLVL.

The CDR3 nucleotides are TGTGCCGTACAGGGGAGTAGGTACGAGCAGTACTTC. It codes for CAVQGSRYEQYF. The J gene is TRBJ2-7, the V gene TRBV6-5; 7 bases are shared with TRBD1. The V gene's germline CDR1 is MNHEY and CDR2 SVGAGI. V shed 11 bases, J shed 4 bases, and the junction held 8 bases outside the gene matches. There are 12 residues in the CDR3.

Of note for this clone: The junction differs from germline at one of its ends, possibly a read error. This chain links TRBV7-9 with TRBJ2-7; 10 nucleotides align to TRBD1. The CDR3 contains 15 residues. Germline CDR1 reads SEHNR; CDR2 reads FQNEAQ (reference sequence). The CDR3 protein is CASSQGQGDTSEQYF. CDR3 nucleotide sequence: TGCGCCAGCAGCCAAGGACAGGGGGATACTAGCGAGCAGTACTTC.

The gene calls are TRBV7-2 and TRBJ1-1, with 9 bases identical to TRBD1. Trimming removed 5 bases from V and 4 bases from J; junction bases left unmatched: 8. CDR1 SGHTA and CDR2 FQGNSA come from the germline V gene. This CDR3 has 15 residues. The CDR3 loop reads CASSPFGTGTTEAFF. CDR3 bases: TGTGCCAGCAGCCCTTTCGGGACAGGGACCACTGAAGCTTTCTTT.

This chain uses TRBV6-4 with TRBJ2-1; 15 nucleotides line up with TRBD2. The V gene end was trimmed by 8 bases and the J gene end by 4 bases; junction bases not matched to a gene: 6. The CDR3 extends over 16 amino acids. Per the germline V gene, CDR1 is MRHNA and CDR2 is SNTAGT. The CDR3 region has the DNA TGTGCCAGCTCGACCGGGACTAGCGGGGGGTACAATGAGCAGTTCTTC. Translating it yields CASSTGTSGGYNEQFF.

The chain joins TRBV12-5 to TRBJ1-1; tentatively, D is TRBD1 (6 bases). The germline V gene encodes CDR1 LGHNT and CDR2 FRNRAP. The germline V and J ends were trimmed by 2 bases and 6 bases, with 19 bases remaining between them. The CDR3 has 16 amino acids. The CDR3 loop reads CASGLMTDSRLPEAFF. CDR3 sequence (DNA): TGTGCTAGTGGTTTGATGACGGACAGCCGACTACCTGAAGCTTTCTTT.

The count of this clone is one. The chain has TRBV5-1 and TRBJ2-5; tentative D call: TRBD2 (5 bases). V shed 6 bases and J shed 1 base, with 10 bases lying between them. The CDR3 sequence is 13 residues long. Germline lookup yields CDR1 SGHRS and CDR2 YFSETQ. In nucleotides, the CDR3 is TGCGCCAGCAACCTGGGAGCCCAAGAGACCCAGTACTTC. Protein sequence: CASNLGAQETQYF.

Notes on this clone: A single base separates this from a much larger clone, so it may be a read error. This chain uses TRBV5-1 with TRBJ2-7; possible D gene TRBD2, 6 bases. V was clipped by 0 bases and J by 2 bases, with 9 bases between them. Germline loops: CDR1 SGHRS, CDR2 YFSETQ. This CDR3 contains 14 residues. CDR3 loop: CASSLGWGAYEQYF. CDR3 nucleotides: TGCGCCAGCAGCTTGGGATGGGGGGCCTACGAGCAGTACTTC.

The chain joins TRBV30 to TRBJ2-4; D uncertain. This CDR3 spans 13 amino acids. The ends were cut back, 3 bases at V and 0 bases at J, with 6 bases in the middle. The germline V gene encodes CDR1 GTSNPN and CDR2 SVGIG (reference sequence). The CDR3 sequence is CAWSPLAKNIQYF. The DNA of the CDR3 is TGTGCCTGGAGCCCTCTAGCCAAAAACATTCAGTACTTC. The variable domain in full, with the rest retrieved from reference TRBV30 and TRBJ2-4, is SQTIHQWPATLVQPVGSPLSLECTVEGTSNPNLYWYRQAAGRGLQLLFYSVGIGQISSEVPQNLSASRPQDRQFILSSKKLLLSDSGFYLCAWSPLAKNIQYFGAGTRLSVL.

This clone was seen once. This chain joins TRBV9 and TRBJ1-2; weak D call: TRBD1 (6 bases). From germline, CDR1 is SGDLS and CDR2 YYNGEE. The CDR3 spans 15 residues. Trimming left V 1 base short and J 3 bases short, with 13 bases between. The DNA for the CDR3 is TGTGCCAGCAGCGTACGGGGGGCATCGGACTATGGCTACACCTTC. Protein sequence: CASSVRGASDYGYTF.

As DNA, the CDR3 is TGTGCCAGCACCAAGCCCGCAGGGCCAAATTCACCCCTCCACTTT. Amino acids: CASTKPAGPNSPLHF. The rearrangement links TRBV7-2 to TRBJ1-6, with D perhaps TRBD1 (5 bases). V shed 7 bases and J shed 7 bases, with 17 bases lying between them. This CDR3 contains 15 residues. The germline CDR1 and CDR2 sequences are SGHTA and FQGNSA.

This clone was picked up one time. J is TRBJ2-1 and V is TRBV7-3, with D possibly being TRBD2 (7 bases). The V gene's germline CDR1 is SGHTA and CDR2 FQGTGA. The CDR3 extends over 16 amino acids. Trimming shortened V by 2 bases and J by 6 bases, and 17 bases separated the two germline ends. CDR3 sequence (DNA): TGTGCCAGCAGCTTAGGCGGCGGGGGAGGGGGCAATGAGCAGTTCTTC. This sequence encodes CASSLGGGGGGNEQFF.

This clone appeared a few times. The chain carries TRBV19 and TRBJ2-2, with D uncertain. Germline loops: CDR1 LNHDA, CDR2 SQIVND (reference sequence). Trimming took 5 bases from V and 5 from J, leaving 12 bases between them. This CDR3 comprises 14 residues. In DNA, the CDR3 is TGTGCCAGTAGTTACGCCGGGCGGACCGGGGAGCTGTTTTTT. It is translated as CASSYAGRTGELFF.